This TCR beta chain is from a study of cytomegalovirus exposure and HLA in healthy donors. Study-level findings and limits: TCR beta sequences reportedly predicted most subjects' HLA-A and HLA-B alleles accurately.

This clone was detected a few times. Its specificity is not known. The CDR3 has 14 amino acids. V dropped 3 bases and J dropped 6; count of bases not matched to a gene: 0. Germline loops: CDR1 SEHNR, CDR2 FQNEAQ (reference sequence). Vbeta (60) and Jbeta (13) primers were used in the PCR. Assay: immunoSEQ multiplex PCR; the TCRdb copy retains only in-frame clones and omits some. The table includes 200,000 to 250,000 clones, around 89% detected once. This TCR derives from a woman younger than 35 in good health and CMV-seronegative. The chain couples TRBV7-9 to TRBJ2-1; 12 nucleotides line up with TRBD2. Material for sequencing was PBMCs. The CDR3 loop is CASSLTSGGNEQFF. CDR3 bases: TGTGCCAGCAGCTTGACTAGCGGGGGCAATGAGCAGTTCTTC.